This T cell receptor (beta chain) was sequenced during a study of cytomegalovirus exposure and HLA in healthy donors. This clone was seen a single time. This CDR3 contains 16 residues. CDR1 is SEHNR and CDR2 is FQNEAQ in the germline V gene (reference sequence). Trimming cost V 3 bases and J 0 bases; bases outside gene matches: 6. In the PCR, 60 Vbeta and 13 Jbeta primers were used. Measured with immunoSEQ multiplex PCR; TCRdb has only the in-frame clones, and not every one. Among 150,000 to 180,000 clones listed, around 84% were seen once. J is TRBJ2-3 and V is TRBV7-9; 7 bases fit TRBD1. This receptor was identified in a woman aged 40-49 years in good health and CMV-seropositive. The sample taken for sequencing was PBMCs. The CDR3 loop reads CASSFRQGDSTDTQYF. The CDR3, as DNA: TGTGCCAGCAGCTTCCGACAGGGTGACAGCACAGATACGCAGTATTTT. The full variable domain, rest sourced from reference TRBV7-9 and TRBJ2-3, is DTGVSQNPRHKITKRGQNVTFRCDPISEHNRLYWYRQTLGQGPEFLTYFQNEAQLEKSRLLSDRFSAERPKGSFSTLEIQRTEQGDSAMYLCASSFRQGDSTDTQYFGPGTRLTVL.